One sample yielded the 25 T cell receptor beta chains listed below, sequenced in a study of T-cell memory formation after mild COVID-19. TCRdb redid the calling of the 5' RACE reads with MiXCR, one entry per CDR3 protein. Of roughly 610,000 distinct CDR3 sequences listed, 15% to 20% were seen once; the top ten hold approximately 8.1%. Sequenced: PBMCs or a T cell subset sorted from them (not recorded which). All receptors come from an adult woman who had mild COVID-19 (a few samples of this study predate the infection). Cell type and time point are not known.

This rearrangement joins TRBV7-2 to TRBJ2-5; 14 nucleotides match TRBD2. Trimming removed 3 bases from V and 8 bases from J; junction bases left unmatched: 5. The germline CDR1 and CDR2 sequences are SGHTA and FQGNSA. This CDR3 has 15 amino acids. This chain's CDR3 is CASSFTGTSGGTQYF. The CDR3 nucleotides are TGTGCCAGCAGCTTCACCGGGACTAGCGGGGGAACCCAGTACTTC.

In its sample, this clonotype was seen a few times. This chain connects TRBV15 to TRBJ1-1; D unclear. The CDR3 is made up of 12 amino acids. Trimming shortened V by 1 base and J by 8 bases, and 8 bases separated the two germline ends. In germline, CDR1 is LNHNV, CDR2 YYDKDF (reference sequence). The CDR3 spells CATSRVGVEAFF. The CDR3 DNA reads TGTGCCACCAGCAGAGTTGGGGTGGAAGCTTTCTTT.

This clonotype was observed a handful of times. The chain combines TRBV27 with TRBJ2-1; D remains ambiguous. The CDR3 totals 11 residues. Germline V gene data show CDR1 as MNHEY and CDR2 as SMNVEV (reference sequence). V was trimmed by 5 bases and J by 9 bases, leaving 8 bases between them. CDR3 sequence (DNA): TGTGCCAGCAGTGCCCGCGGTGAGCAGTTCTTC. Residues: CASSARGEQFF.

The rearrangement joins TRBV7-9 to TRBJ1-1; no firm D call. CDR1 is SEHNR and CDR2 is FQNEAQ in the germline V gene (reference sequence). CDR3 length: 16 amino acids. Trimming left V 4 bases short and J 1 base short, with 16 bases between. The CDR3 region has the DNA TGTGCCAGCAGCTCGCGGGTCCGAGGGTCGAACACTGAAGCTTTCTTT. This codes for CASSSRVRGSNTEAFF.

This clonotype occurred a few times. The gene calls are TRBV7-9 and TRBJ1-1, with 8 positions matching TRBD1. Trimming took 4 bases from V and 3 from J; bases not matched to a gene: 10. Per the germline V gene, CDR1 is SEHNR and CDR2 is FQNEAQ (reference sequence). The CDR3 totals 16 residues. The CDR3 DNA sequence: TGTGCCAGCAGCTCTCTGGCAGGGGGCTTGTACACTGAAGCTTTCTTT. Its translation: CASSSLAGGLYTEAFF.

In its sample, this clonotype was seen a few times. The rearrangement uses TRBV7-3 and TRBJ2-1, with 11 bases aligning to TRBD2. V was pared by 2 bases and J by 4 bases, with 1 base of the junction left unmatched. The CDR3 is made up of 15 amino acids. Germline lookup yields CDR1 SGHTA and CDR2 FQGTGA. CDR3 nucleotides: TGTGCCAGCAGCTTACGACTAGCGGGGTACAATGAGCAGTTCTTC. It yields the protein CASSLRLAGYNEQFF.

The gene calls are TRBV3-1 and TRBJ2-7; no firm D call. CDR3 length: 12 amino acids. Per the germline V gene, CDR1 is LGHDT and CDR2 is YNNKEL (reference sequence). V was cut by 0 bases and J by 7 bases, with 7 bases left in between. CDR3 coding DNA: TGTGCCAGCAGCCAAGATCCCGCGGAGCAGTACTTC. Translating gives CASSQDPAEQYF.

This clonotype was counted a few times. The gene calls are TRBV9 and TRBJ2-1; no definite D call. The germline V gene has CDR1 SGDLS and CDR2 YYNGEE. The CDR3 runs 11 residues. The V and J ends lost 0 bases and 7 bases respectively, with 2 bases between them. Written as DNA, the CDR3 is TGTGCCAGCAGCGTAGAGAATGAGCAGTTCTTC. Protein: CASSVENEQFF.

The chain employs TRBV24-1 and TRBJ2-2; D may be TRBD1 or TRBD2 (6 bases each). CDR1 and CDR2 from the germline V gene are KGHDR and SFDVKD. The CDR3 is 16 amino acids. V was clipped by 1 base and J by 7 bases, with 15 bases between them. The CDR3 sequence is CATSDFTSGAGGELFF. DNA for the CDR3: TGTGCCACCAGTGATTTTACGTCGGGGGCAGGCGGGGAGCTGTTTTTT.

This clonotype was observed a handful of times. The J gene is TRBJ2-1, the V gene TRBV6-5, with 10 bases aligning to TRBD2. The CDR3 spans 15 residues. The germline V gene encodes CDR1 MNHEY and CDR2 SVGAGI. With V trimmed by 7 bases and J by 7 bases, 10 bases remained unmatched. The CDR3 is CASTKLSGGRNEQFF. The CDR3 DNA sequence: TGTGCCAGCACTAAACTTAGCGGGGGGAGGAATGAGCAGTTCTTC.

The V call is TRBV3-1, the J call TRBJ2-7; TRBD2 matches 9 bases. Unmatched junction bases numbered 8, after V lost 5 bases and J lost 0 bases. The CDR3 has 16 residues. Germline values: CDR1 LGHDT, CDR2 YNNKEL (reference sequence). CDR3 DNA: TGTGCCAGCAGCTCTCGGACTAGCGTACACTCCTACGAGCAGTACTTC. Amino acid sequence: CASSSRTSVHSYEQYF.

This clonotype was detected ten times or more. The chain recombines TRBV4-3 with TRBJ2-3; D is unclear. The CDR3 runs 16 residues. The ends were cut back, 0 bases at V and 0 bases at J, with 10 bases in the middle. Germline assignment: CDR1 LGHNA and CDR2 YSLEER. This chain's CDR3 is CASSQDRAVSTDTQYF. The CDR3 DNA is TGCGCCAGCAGCCAAGATCGGGCAGTAAGCACAGATACGCAGTATTTT.

The genes are TRBV6-5 and TRBJ2-7, with D possibly TRBD1 on 6 matching bases. The length of the CDR3 is 11 residues. CDR1 is MNHEY and CDR2 is SVGAGI in the germline V gene. The ends were cut back, 7 bases at V and 3 bases at J, with 7 bases in the middle. The CDR3 sequence is CASTRGYEQYF. CDR3 bases: TGTGCCAGCACCAGGGGCTACGAGCAGTACTTC.

In DNA form, the CDR3 reads TGTGCCAGCAGCTTAGTGACTAGCGGGGGGTACGAGCAGTACTTC. Encoded protein: CASSLVTSGGYEQYF. The chain is built from TRBV7-2 and TRBJ2-7; 13 nucleotides align to TRBD2. CDR3 length equals 15 residues. Germline V gene data show CDR1 as SGHTA and CDR2 as FQGNSA. V lost 1 base to trimming and J lost 4 bases; unmatched junction nucleotides: 1.

This clonotype was seen just once. The chain uses TRBV2 and TRBJ2-7, with D possibly matching TRBD2 (5 bases). This CDR3 has 12 amino acids. The germline CDR1 and CDR2 sequences are SNHLY and FYNNEI. V was clipped by 8 bases and J by 3 bases, with 11 bases between them. CDR3 loop: CASSNGVYEQYF. In DNA form, the CDR3 reads TGTGCCAGCTCTAACGGGGTCTACGAGCAGTACTTC. The variable domain in full, with the rest retrieved from reference TRBV2 and TRBJ2-7, is EPEVTQTPSHQVTQMGQEVILRCVPISNHLYFYWYRQILGQKVEFLVSFYNNEISEKSEIFDDQFSVERPDGSNFTLKIRSTKLEDSAMYFCASSNGVYEQYFGPGTRLTVT.

The rearrangement uses TRBV18 and TRBJ1-2, with a weak D call TRBD1 (6 bases). The V end lost 3 bases, the J end lost 2 bases, and 10 bases lay between the germline ends. Germline V gene lookup returns CDR1 KGHSH and CDR2 LQKENI. This CDR3 has 14 residues. The DNA of the CDR3 is TGTGCCAGCTCACCGGGGGGCAAGAACTATGGCTACACCTTC. The encoded protein is CASSPGGKNYGYTF.

In this sample, this clonotype turned up a few times. The chain links TRBV4-2 to TRBJ1-1; 9 positions agree with TRBD1. The CDR3 has 15 residues. Germline V gene sequence: CDR1 LGHNA, CDR2 YNFKEQ. Trimming took 4 bases from V and 5 from J; bases not matched to a gene: 8. Here the CDR3 reads CASSRIRDRETEAFF. CDR3 sequence (DNA): TGTGCCAGCAGCCGAATCCGGGACAGGGAAACTGAAGCTTTCTTT.

The J gene is TRBJ1-2, the V gene TRBV27; 8 bases line up with TRBD1. V lost 5 bases, J lost 5 bases, and 4 bases stayed unmatched. There are 13 residues in the CDR3. The V gene's germline CDR1 is MNHEY and CDR2 SMNVEV (reference sequence). The CDR3 here is CASSLRQGYGYTF. Here the CDR3 DNA reads TGTGCCAGCAGTCTTAGACAGGGGTATGGCTACACCTTC.

V is TRBV5-1 and J is TRBJ1-1; TRBD1 agrees at 8 bases. The CDR3 loop spans 14 amino acids. The V gene's germline CDR1 is SGHRS and CDR2 YFSETQ. The J segment lost 1 base and the V segment lost 4 bases, leaving 3 bases of the junction unmatched. CDR3 loop: CASSQTGANTEAFF. Here the CDR3 DNA reads TGCGCCAGCAGCCAGACAGGGGCGAACACTGAAGCTTTCTTT.

V is TRBV9 and J is TRBJ2-7, with D perhaps TRBD1 (8 bases). The length of the CDR3 is 16 residues. Germline-derived CDR1 and CDR2 are SGDLS and YYNGEE. V was clipped by 3 bases and J by 7 bases, with 23 bases between them. CDR3 region: CASSGVGGDRNGEQYF. The CDR3 DNA is TGTGCCAGCAGCGGAGTGGGGGGGGACAGGAACGGAGAGCAGTACTTC.

The chain has TRBV25-1 and TRBJ2-3; perhaps TRBD2 as D (6 bases). Germline CDR1 MGHDK, CDR2 SYGVNS. This CDR3 has 14 residues. Trimming cost V 7 bases and J 5 bases, with 16 bases left between them. The CDR3 DNA follows: TGTGCCAGCACTCTACGGGACGGGGGAGATACGCAGTATTTT. Translated: CASTLRDGGDTQYF. The full variable domain, in which reference TRBV25-1 and TRBJ2-3 provide the parts outside the CDR3, is EADIYQTPRYLVIGTGKKITLECSQTMGHDKMYWYQQDPGMELHLIHYSYGVNSTEKGDLSSESTVSRIRTEHFPLTLESARPSHTSQYLCASTLRDGGDTQYFGPGTRLTVL.

The chain recombines TRBV12-3 or TRBV12-4 with TRBJ1-5; D is unclear. The CDR3 loop spans 13 amino acids. V dropped 3 bases and J dropped 4 bases, with 7 bases sitting between them. The CDR3 bases are TGTGCCAGCAGTTTCTCCAGAAATCAGCCCCAGCATTTT. Amino acid sequence: CASSFSRNQPQHF.

The table lists this clonotype with many counts. This chain connects TRBV7-2 to TRBJ2-1, with 9 bases identical to TRBD2. With 1 base clipped from V and 1 base from J, the junction kept 5 bases outside the gene matches. Germline-derived CDR1 and CDR2 are SGHTA and FQGNSA. The length of the CDR3 is 17 residues. CDR3 DNA: TGTGCCAGCAGCTTAGGCAGCCTAGCGGGGTCCTACAATGAGCAGTTCTTC. Residues: CASSLGSLAGSYNEQFF.

The chain has TRBV19 and TRBJ2-1, with D perhaps TRBD2 (6 bases). This CDR3 comprises 16 residues. Germline V gives CDR1 LNHDA, CDR2 SQIVND (reference sequence). V was clipped by 6 bases and J by 0 bases, with 15 bases between them. CDR3 in amino acids: CASSPPGGRSYNEQFF. The CDR3 DNA is TGTGCCAGTAGCCCCCCCGGGGGTCGCTCCTACAATGAGCAGTTCTTC.

The J gene is TRBJ2-1, the V gene TRBV5-1; 9 nucleotides align to TRBD2. V gave up 4 bases and J gave up 5 bases; unmatched junction bases: 13. Germline V CDR1 and CDR2: SGHRS, YFSETQ. This CDR3 is built from 17 residues. Written as DNA, the CDR3 is TGCGCCAGCAGCCTAAACCCCGAGACTAGCGGCGACAATGAGCAGTTCTTC. Translation: CASSLNPETSGDNEQFF.